The 21 T cell receptor beta chains below were found in one sample sequenced in a study of response to subunit inactivated influenza vaccine. Via MiXCR, TCRdb re-called the RT-PCR reads, giving one row per CDR3 protein. The sample has almost 250,000 distinct CDR3 sequences, 9.5% to 15% seen once. The sequences come from non-naive T cells sorted from PBMCs, collected 14 to 15 days before vaccination. The receptors here all came from a man aged 50 to 60 who received an inactivated influenza vaccine.

This rearrangement joins TRBV20-1 to TRBJ1-1, with TRBD1 matching over 10 bases. The germline V gene has CDR1 DFQATT and CDR2 SNEGSKA (reference sequence). Unmatched junction bases numbered 6, after V lost 3 bases and J lost 2 bases. This CDR3 has 15 residues. The CDR3 nucleotides read TGCAGTGCTAGTTCCGGGACAGGGGCCAACACTGAAGCTTTCTTT. This codes for CSASSGTGANTEAFF.

This clonotype was seen at least ten times. The rearrangement links TRBV12-3 or TRBV12-4 to TRBJ1-2; D unclear. V lost 2 bases and J lost 0, with 7 bases in between. The CDR3 is made up of 14 amino acids. The CDR3 DNA reads TGTGCCAGCAGTTTAATTCAGTCTAACTATGGCTACACCTTC. The encoded protein is CASSLIQSNYGYTF.

In this sample, this clonotype turned up a few times. The chain is built from TRBV5-5 and TRBJ1-5; D uncertain. Germline V gene sequence: CDR1 SGHKS, CDR2 YYEKEE (reference sequence). The CDR3 loop spans 14 amino acids. Trimming stripped 1 base from V and 2 bases from J, with 7 bases between. CDR3 amino acids: CASSLFVGNQPQHF. CDR3 nucleotide sequence: TGTGCCAGCAGCTTGTTCGTAGGCAATCAGCCCCAGCATTTT.

This clonotype came up a few times. This chain connects TRBV30 to TRBJ2-1; 7 bases align to TRBD1. CDR3 length equals 15 residues. The trim removed 0 bases at V and 6 bases at J, leaving 8 bases unmatched. The germline gives CDR1 GTSNPN, CDR2 SVGIG (reference sequence). CDR3 amino acids: CAWSVLGQAANEQFF. For the CDR3, the DNA is TGTGCCTGGAGTGTACTTGGACAGGCGGCCAATGAGCAGTTCTTC.

The chain is built from TRBV29-1 and TRBJ2-5; 7 bases line up with TRBD1. The CDR3 has 12 amino acids. Germline CDR1 and CDR2: SQVTM and ANQGSEA. J lost 4 bases, V lost 4 bases, and 3 bases had no gene match. CDR3 in DNA: TGCAGCGTTGGACAGGGTGGAGAGACCCAGTACTTC. Translating gives CSVGQGGETQYF.

This clonotype appeared a few times. The V gene is TRBV24-1, the J gene TRBJ2-7; 9 nucleotides agree with TRBD1. The CDR3 is 20 amino acids. J lost 0 bases, V lost 5 bases, and 19 bases had no gene match. Germline CDR1 and CDR2: KGHDR and SFDVKD. CDR3 in DNA: TGTGCCACCAGTGGCCCTCCGGGACAGGGTTCGTCCTCTAGCTCCTACGAGCAGTACTTC. Protein product: CATSGPPGQGSSSSSYEQYF.

The chain is built from TRBV29-1 and TRBJ2-5; 7 positions match TRBD2. The germline V gene encodes CDR1 SQVTM and CDR2 ANQGSEA. V was clipped by 8 bases and J by 7 bases; unmatched bases: 16. The CDR3 has 14 amino acids. The CDR3 region is CSLVPPLAPVTQYF. CDR3 in DNA: TGCAGCCTTGTGCCCCCACTAGCGCCTGTGACCCAGTACTTC.

At least ten counts were recorded for this clonotype. The chain combines TRBV20-1 with TRBJ2-1, with TRBD2 identical over 8 bases. CDR1 and CDR2 from the germline V gene are DFQATT and SNEGSKA (reference sequence). After removal of 0 bases from V and 9 bases from J, the junction contained 7 bases not matched to a gene. The CDR3 totals 14 residues. The CDR3 loop reads CSARDPGGPGEQFF. The DNA for the CDR3 is TGCAGTGCTAGAGATCCGGGAGGGCCGGGTGAGCAGTTCTTC.

This clonotype has a count of ten or more. The J gene is TRBJ1-6, the V gene TRBV12-3 or TRBV12-4; unclear D gene. Trimming removed 4 bases at V and 8 bases at J, with 9 bases between. This CDR3 comprises 13 residues. CDR3 sequence reads: CASSSQAYSPLHF. Here the CDR3 DNA reads TGTGCCAGCAGTTCCCAGGCCTATTCACCCCTCCACTTT.

The rearrangement links TRBV20-1 to TRBJ2-2, with TRBD1 as a possible D gene (6 bases). The germline CDR1 and CDR2 sequences are DFQATT and SNEGSKA (reference sequence). V shed 6 bases and J shed 1 base, with 9 bases lying between them. The CDR3 extends over 13 amino acids. CDR3 DNA: TGCAGTGCCGGGACAATGAACACCGGGGAGCTGTTTTTT. The encoded protein is CSAGTMNTGELFF.

The J gene is TRBJ1-2, the V gene TRBV3-1; the D gene is possibly TRBD1 (5 bases). This CDR3 has 15 residues. V was cut by 5 bases and J by 3 bases, with 16 bases left in between. In germline, CDR1 is LGHDT, CDR2 YNNKEL (reference sequence). The CDR3 DNA sequence: TGTGCCAGCAGCGTCGGGAGCAACAGGTACTATGGCTACACCTTC. Protein product: CASSVGSNRYYGYTF.

This clonotype was seen many times. The V and J genes are TRBV15 and TRBJ2-1, with TRBD1 matching 7 bases. V shed 6 bases and J 4 bases; nucleotides not matched to a gene: 9. The germline V gene encodes CDR1 LNHNV and CDR2 YYDKDF (reference sequence). The CDR3 runs to 15 residues. The DNA of the CDR3 is TGTGCCACCAGTACCTCGGACAGGCTATACAATGAGCAGTTCTTC. Residues: CATSTSDRLYNEQFF. The variable domain in full, completed from reference TRBV15 and TRBJ2-1, reads DAMVIQNPRYQVTQFGKPVTLSCSQTLNHNVMYWYQQKSSQAPKLLFHYYDKDFNNEADTPDNFQSRRPNTSFCFLDIRSPGLGDTAMYLCATSTSDRLYNEQFFGPGTRLTVL.

This clonotype was observed a handful of times. The chain carries TRBV7-7 and TRBJ2-5; 7 bases fit TRBD2. In germline, CDR1 is SSHAT, CDR2 FNYEAQ (reference sequence). The CDR3 is 15 residues long. Trimming removed 1 base from V and 5 bases from J; junction bases left unmatched: 7. Written as DNA, the CDR3 is TGTGCCAGCAGCTTAGGCGCGGGAGAGGTGGAGACCCAGTACTTC. Translating gives CASSLGAGEVETQYF.

Only a few counts were recorded for this clonotype. The chain uses TRBV24-1 and TRBJ1-5; D possibly corresponds to TRBD1 (5 bases). Germline loops: CDR1 KGHDR, CDR2 SFDVKD. The ends were cut back, 2 bases at V and 4 bases at J, with 8 bases in the middle. CDR3 length: 14 amino acids. This CDR3 is CATSDSRGNQPQHF. The CDR3 DNA is TGTGCCACCAGTGATTCACGGGGGAATCAGCCCCAGCATTTT.

This clonotype occurred a few times. This chain connects TRBV3-1 to TRBJ2-1; TRBD2 matches 7 bases. CDR3 length equals 16 residues. Losses at the gene ends were 4 bases for V and 5 bases for J; bases not matched to a gene: 11. Germline V gives CDR1 LGHDT, CDR2 YNNKEL (reference sequence). CDR3: CASSPTGGGVDNEQFF. Written as DNA, the CDR3 is TGTGCCAGCAGCCCTACTGGCGGGGGAGTCGACAATGAGCAGTTCTTC.

This clonotype was picked up a small number of times. The rearrangement links TRBV4-3 to TRBJ1-4; no definite D call. The CDR3 has 15 residues. In germline, CDR1 is LGHNA, CDR2 YSLEER. Deletions cut 2 bases from V and 3 bases from J, with 10 bases between. CDR3 in amino acids: CASSQRHGANEKLFF. CDR3 sequence (DNA): TGCGCCAGCAGCCAAAGACACGGTGCTAATGAAAAACTGTTTTTT.

A note on this clonotype: The conserved phenylalanine or tryptophan normally closing the CDR3 is absent here, so this likely arose from a read error. The DNA is omitted, as the CDR3 cannot be located on it reliably, and the CDR3 follows TCRdb's listing. The CDR3 loop reads CSASNTQGSFH. The chain joins TRBV20-1 to TRBJ1-1; TRBD1 reflects the table's D call only, with no check against the DNA. The germline gives CDR1 DFQATT, CDR2 SNEGSKA (reference sequence). From its first to its last residue, the CDR3 has 11 amino acids.

This clonotype was counted between two and nine times. The CDR3, as DNA: TGTGCCAGCAGTTCGATGGATTCACCCCTCCACTTT. Protein product: CASSSMDSPLHF. V gene TRBV28 combines with J gene TRBJ1-6; the D is unclear. V was clipped by 4 bases and J by 8 bases, with 6 bases between them. CDR3 length: 12 amino acids. Germline V gene lookup returns CDR1 MDHEN and CDR2 SYDVKM.

This clonotype was observed at least ten times. In nucleotides, the CDR3 is TGTGCCAGCAGCGAAGGAGGTTATAATGAAGCTTTCTTT. This gives the protein CASSEGGYNEAFF. V and J are TRBV7-9 and TRBJ1-1; the D is unclear. V lost 5 bases to trimming and J lost 7 bases, with 14 bases between them. Germline V lookup: CDR1 SEHNR, CDR2 FQNEAQ (reference sequence). The CDR3 extends over 13 amino acids.

This clonotype has a handful of counts. The chain has TRBV28 and TRBJ1-2; a possible D gene is TRBD1 (6 bases). CDR3 length: 15 residues. The germline V gene has CDR1 MDHEN and CDR2 SYDVKM. Trimming took off 3 bases at V and 8 bases at J, with 19 bases between the two ends. CDR3 loop: CASSFAGGKGWGYTF. CDR3 coding DNA: TGTGCCAGCAGTTTCGCGGGGGGCAAGGGATGGGGCTACACCTTC.

This clonotype has ten or more counts. This sequence joins TRBV12-3 or TRBV12-4 and TRBJ2-2; 7 positions agree with TRBD1. The V and J ends lost 3 bases and 8 bases, in that order; junction bases with no gene match: 6. CDR3 length equals 14 residues. Here the CDR3 reads CASSFDREWGELFF. CDR3 in DNA: TGTGCCAGCAGTTTCGACAGGGAGTGGGGGGAGCTGTTTTTT.